This T cell receptor beta chain was recovered during a study of low-dose radiotherapy and immunotherapy resistance in tumors. The time point denotes: after trial treatment. Treatment reported: LDRT plus nivolumab, ipilimumab, low-dose cyclophosphamide and aspirin (RACIN trial). The study gave donors nivolumab, ipilimumab, aspirin, low-dose cyclophosphamide and low-dose radiotherapy. Germline lookup yields CDR1 SNHLY and CDR2 FYNNEI. V lost 6 bases and J lost 0, with 12 bases in between. The CDR3 runs 14 residues. Primers used for first-strand cDNA, a TRAV- and TRBV-specific set, covered both alpha and beta chains. Both a constant-region primer and a V-primer adapter served to amplify TCRs across 20 to 25 PCR cycles. Through in vitro transcription, the mRNA that had been isolated was amplified. TCRdb processed the reads anew with MiXCR; each CDR3 protein has one entry. Of fewer than 110,000 distinct CDR3 sequences in the sample, less than 25% were seen once.

V and J are TRBV2 and TRBJ2-7; D not resolved. This material consisted of PBMCs, taken after low-dose radiotherapy plus immunotherapy. This sequence was found in a male donor with prostate cancer. The DNA for the CDR3 is TGTGCCAGCAGGGCCCCGACGGTCTCCTACGAGCAGTACTTC. Translated: CASRAPTVSYEQYF.